The sequence of this TCR beta chain was determined in a study of CXCR4 blockade with PD-1 therapy in pancreatic cancer (dated by TCRdb to between 2018 and 2021). With regard to the full study: Multiplex immunohistochemistry and TCRbeta immunosequencing of resected pancreatic ductal adenocarcinoma were combined in the study with ex vivo slice culture in which PD-1 and CXCR4 blockade were tested. To assess intratumoral heterogeneity, two geographically distinct regions from each of a handful of tumors were TCR-sequenced. Broad study findings and their caveats: Amino acid clone frequency correlated strongly with the number of distinct nucleotide rearrangements encoding it, suggesting convergent selection by common tumor antigens. Only TCRbeta chains were sequenced, so true antigen-specificity overlap of convergent dominant clones remained unconfirmed pending paired alpha-beta single-cell sequencing. Clonal expansion was observed in tumors, with a mean productive clonality of about 0.15 compared with roughly 0.051 in healthy blood, but no correlation between clonality and survival was found.

Note on this clone: The antigen this receptor binds is unknown. No quality values exist for individual bases; no much larger clone is one base distant.

The archived tumor blocks were obtained from patients to whom no neoadjuvant therapy had been administered before resection. In the preserved-tissue arm of the study, about 30 surgical resection samples from 20 to 25 previously untreated pancreatic ductal adenocarcinoma patients were used. For the resection arm, ten 5-micron curls of FFPE tumor adjacent to the multiplex immunohistochemistry slide were used for DNA extraction. The germline V gene (reference sequence) gives CDR1 as LNHDA and CDR2 as SQIVND. The junction carries 10 bases between V and J, which are trimmed by 5 bases and 0 bases respectively. From the cysteine up to the phenylalanine, the CDR3 has a length of 15 residues. Only the CDR3 part of the read is kept: 45 bases, read in frame from the first base. Extracted DNA was used for immunosequencing of TCRbeta CDR3 regions with the immunoSEQ Assay at Adaptive Biotechnologies. On the authors' methods: To measure the absolute abundance of each unique TCRbeta CDR3, the sequences were collapsed and filtered. Clonality was defined as 1 minus Pielou's evenness, computed on productive in-frame rearrangements only. Regional overlap was evaluated by tracking the top 100 nucleotide rearrangements across paired samples, and paired versus unrelated samples were compared using the Morisita index. The immunoSEQ Rearrangement Details tool was used to assess convergence of nucleotide rearrangements onto identical amino acid sequences. In its TCRdb copy, this immuneACCESS table keeps in-frame sequences only and misses some clones. Where compared with another copy, unresolved V genes explain less than half of these, and the others have no known cause. V and J calls and clone size are as listed in that table; D and trimming were resolved from the DNA. This sample lists approximately 2,600 clones; roughly 40% were detected once. Jointly, the top ten make up about 20% of the sample.

The chain couples TRBV19 to TRBJ2-2; a weak D assignment points to TRBD2 (5 bases agree). Source material: tumor tissue. The receptor's source is a human donor with pancreatic ductal adenocarcinoma. The nucleotide sequence reads as follows: TGTGCCAGTAGTCCCCCGGGATCGAACACCGGGGAGCTGTTTTTT. This is translated as CASSPPGSNTGELFF. The reference TRBV19 and TRBJ2-2 proteins fill in what lies around the CDR3, so the full variable domain reads DGGITQSPKYLFRKEGQNVTLSCEQNLNHDAMYWYRQDPGQGLRLIYYSQIVNDFQKGDIAEGYSVSREKKESFPLTVTSAQKNPTAFYLCASSPPGSNTGELFFGEGSRLTVL.